This T cell receptor beta chain was profiled in a study of cytomegalovirus exposure and HLA in healthy donors. Primers for the PCR totalled 60 Vbeta and 13 Jbeta. TCRdb's copy holds only in-frame clones and misses some; the assay was immunoSEQ multiplex PCR. Of more than 130,000 clones in the sample, 70% to 75% were seen once. The germline gives CDR1 LNHNV, CDR2 YYDKDF (reference sequence). The CDR3 is 16 residues long. Trimming took off 6 bases at V and 0 bases at J, with 18 bases between the two ends. The origin of this receptor is a human donor in good health. The sequenced material came from PBMCs. The chain uses TRBV15 and TRBJ2-7; D is perhaps TRBD1 (5 bases). CDR3 sequence: CATSETPDKSSYEQYF. CDR3 coding DNA: TGTGCCACCAGTGAAACACCGGACAAAAGCTCCTACGAGCAGTACTTC.